These 30 T cell receptor beta chains were sequenced from one sample in a study of cytomegalovirus exposure and HLA in healthy donors. PCR amplification relied on 60 Vbeta primers (plus 13 Jbeta primers). Method: immunoSEQ multiplex PCR; TCRdb's copy keeps in-frame clones and lacks some. The top ten clones hold around 0.25% of a sample with 200,000 or so clones, roughly 87% of them seen once. The sample comprised PBMCs. The receptors here all came from a girl younger than two in good health and CMV-seronegative.

The rearrangement uses TRBV25-1 and TRBJ2-5, with D possibly TRBD2 on 5 matching bases. V dropped 1 base and J dropped 2 bases, with 8 bases sitting between them. The CDR3 has 14 residues. CDR1 is MGHDK and CDR2 is SYGVNS in the germline V gene. CDR3 region: CASSEFTGQETQYF. CDR3 sequence (DNA): TGTGCCAGCAGTGAATTTACGGGGCAAGAGACCCAGTACTTC.

The chain couples TRBV7-6 to TRBJ2-5; D is uncertain. Trimming left V 5 bases short and J 2 bases short, with 6 bases between. Germline V CDR1 and CDR2: SGHVS, FNYEAQ. The CDR3 has 12 residues. The CDR3 reads CASSPPQETQYF. The DNA of the CDR3 is TGTGCCAGCAGCCCCCCACAAGAGACCCAGTACTTC.

This rearrangement joins TRBV15 to TRBJ1-1, with D hard to call. This CDR3 region has 13 residues. The V gene's germline CDR1 is LNHNV and CDR2 YYDKDF (reference sequence). V was pared by 1 base and J by 4 bases, with 7 bases between. CDR3 DNA: TGTGCCACCAGCAGAGGAACCGGCACTGAAGCTTTCTTT. Its translation: CATSRGTGTEAFF.

The chain couples TRBV7-3 to TRBJ2-3; 8 bases are a match to TRBD2. In germline, CDR1 is SGHTA, CDR2 FQGTGA. The CDR3 runs to 15 residues. V was clipped by 6 bases and J by 0 bases; unmatched bases: 5. CDR3 sequence reads: CASSLLAVSTDTQYF. As DNA, the CDR3 is TGTGCCAGCAGTCTACTAGCGGTGAGCACAGATACGCAGTATTTT.

Regarding this clone: The junction and the germline gene differ at one end; a read error may be behind it. The chain uses TRBV7-7 and TRBJ2-5; TRBD1 might be the D (6 bases). Germline V gene sequence: CDR1 SSHAT, CDR2 FNYEAQ (reference sequence). The CDR3 is 14 amino acids. This chain's CDR3 is CASSLLGTSETQYF. The CDR3 coding sequence is TGTGCTAGCAGCCTCCTCGGGACAAGCGAGACCCAGTACTTC.

The chain combines TRBV25-1 with TRBJ2-7; TRBD1 matches at 12 bases. This CDR3 has 17 amino acids. V dropped 2 bases and J dropped 1; count of bases not matched to a gene: 6. Looked up from germline, CDR1 is MGHDK and CDR2 is SYGVNS. The CDR3 DNA reads as TGTGCCAGCAGTGAAGGGGGGACAGGGGGCATTTCCTACGAGCAGTACTTC. It encodes CASSEGGTGGISYEQYF.

The chain couples TRBV7-8 to TRBJ2-7; a possible D gene is TRBD2 (6 bases). In germline, CDR1 is SGHVS, CDR2 FQNEAQ. The CDR3 is 14 amino acids. The V end was cut by 5 bases, the J end by 0 bases, with 11 bases between. CDR3 bases: TGTGCCAGCAGCCGGGACTTAAACTCCTACGAGCAGTACTTC. It specifies CASSRDLNSYEQYF.

V is TRBV19 and J is TRBJ1-2; no definite D call. The V end lost 5 bases, the J end lost 2 bases, and 9 bases lay between the germline ends. The germline V gene encodes CDR1 LNHDA and CDR2 SQIVND (reference sequence). CDR3 length: 13 residues. The CDR3 bases are TGTGCCAGTAGTCGAGAGGGAAACTATGGCTACACCTTC. This gives the protein CASSREGNYGYTF.

V is TRBV10-2 and J is TRBJ1-1; D gene ambiguous. The CDR3 totals 14 residues. The germline gives CDR1 WSHSY, CDR2 SAAADI. Trimming removed 7 bases from V and 1 base from J, with 13 bases in between. The CDR3 protein is CASMLEHPNTEAFF. As DNA, the CDR3 is TGCGCCAGCATGTTGGAGCACCCGAACACTGAAGCTTTCTTT.

CDR3 nucleotide sequence: TGCGCCAGCAGCTCTCGACTAGCGGGGGGCACAGATACGCAGTATTTT. This gives the protein CASSSRLAGGTDTQYF. The rearrangement joins TRBV4-1 to TRBJ2-3; 12 bases line up with TRBD2. In germline, CDR1 is MGHRA, CDR2 YSYEKL. The V gene end was trimmed by 5 bases and the J gene end by 1 base; junction bases not matched to a gene: 4. The CDR3 runs 16 residues.

This clone was counted a single time. This chain connects TRBV7-8 to TRBJ2-7; 13 nucleotides agree with TRBD2. Germline V lookup: CDR1 SGHVS, CDR2 FQNEAQ. The V gene end was trimmed by 3 bases and the J gene end by 9 bases; junction bases not matched to a gene: 8. The CDR3 consists of 15 residues. CDR3 DNA: TGTGCCAGCAGCTTGGGACTAGCGGGGCTTCGGGGGCAGTACTTC. Translation: CASSLGLAGLRGQYF.

The chain uses TRBV6-5 and TRBJ1-1; D gene unclear. This CDR3 has 9 residues. Trimming removed 6 bases from V and 11 bases from J, with 7 bases in between. The germline V gene has CDR1 MNHEY and CDR2 SVGAGI. In DNA, the CDR3 is TGTGCCAGCAGCAGCAGGGCTTTCTTT. Translated: CASSSRAFF.

The chain uses TRBV6-1 and TRBJ2-2, with 8 bases lining up with TRBD1. The CDR3 extends over 17 amino acids. V shed 0 bases and J 6 bases; nucleotides not matched to a gene: 9. The germline V gene encodes CDR1 MNHNS and CDR2 SASEGT. The CDR3 DNA sequence: TGTGCCAGCAGTGAAGCGCTCCATCGGGGACAGGCCGGGGAGCTGTTTTTT. Protein product: CASSEALHRGQAGELFF.

J is TRBJ1-2 and V is TRBV30, with 9 bases aligning to TRBD1. CDR1 is GTSNPN and CDR2 is SVGIG in the germline V gene (reference sequence). Germline trimming cut 2 bases from V and 2 bases from J; bases unmatched to any gene: 12. This CDR3 is 17 amino acids long. DNA of the CDR3: TGTGCCTGGAGTTCCGGGACAGGGCTTTTGCGAAACTATGGCTACACCTTC. Translated, it gives CAWSSGTGLLRNYGYTF.

This chain links TRBV27 with TRBJ1-2, with D unclear. The V and J ends lost 3 bases and 2 bases respectively, with 10 bases between them. The CDR3 runs 14 residues. Germline loops: CDR1 MNHEY, CDR2 SMNVEV (reference sequence). CDR3 sequence reads: CASSFSENNYGYTF. The CDR3 nucleotides are TGTGCCAGCAGTTTTTCCGAGAACAACTATGGCTACACCTTC.

The rearrangement joins TRBV5-1 to TRBJ1-4; TRBD1 might be the D (6 bases). There are 15 residues in the CDR3. CDR1 is SGHRS and CDR2 is YFSETQ in the germline V gene. Trimming took off 5 bases at V and 0 bases at J, with 11 bases between the two ends. The CDR3 bases are TGCGCCAGCAGGGGACACAGTGCAACTAATGAAAAACTGTTTTTT. This translates into CASRGHSATNEKLFF.

The chain links TRBV18 to TRBJ1-4; no clear D gene. The CDR3 has 13 amino acids. Trimming removed 9 bases at V and 0 bases at J, with 8 bases between. Germline CDR1 and CDR2: KGHSH and LQKENI. Here the CDR3 DNA reads TGTGCCAGTAACTCTGCAACTAATGAAAAACTGTTTTTT. Its protein product is CASNSATNEKLFF.

V gene TRBV7-2 combines with J gene TRBJ1-2; the match to TRBD1 covers 10 bases. Germline CDR1 is SGHTA and CDR2 is FQGNSA. This CDR3 has 16 residues. After removal of 2 bases from V and 1 base from J, the junction contained 4 bases not matched to a gene. Here the CDR3 DNA reads TGTGCCAGCAGCTTAAGACAGGGGGCCGATAACTATGGCTACACCTTC. Translated, it gives CASSLRQGADNYGYTF.

This clone has a handful of counts. J is TRBJ1-1 and V is TRBV20-1; no reliable D call. The germline V gene encodes CDR1 DFQATT and CDR2 SNEGSKA (reference sequence). V lost 7 bases, J lost 3 bases, and 9 bases lay in between. The length of the CDR3 is 11 residues. DNA for the CDR3: TGCAGTGGCCTGAGTCACACTGAAGCTTTCTTT. Translated, it gives CSGLSHTEAFF.

This chain uses TRBV29-1 with TRBJ2-7; 10 bases match TRBD1. The CDR3 runs to 15 residues. Germline loops: CDR1 SQVTM, CDR2 ANQGSEA. V shed 4 bases and J 2 bases; nucleotides not matched to a gene: 8. The CDR3 DNA is TGCAGCGTTGCCGGGACAGGGGATGGAGCCTACGAGCAGTACTTC. It codes for CSVAGTGDGAYEQYF.

The chain uses TRBV6-5 and TRBJ2-3; TRBD2 agrees at 10 bases. The CDR3 has 14 amino acids. Germline CDR1 MNHEY, CDR2 SVGAGI. V was clipped by 6 bases and J by 4 bases; unmatched bases: 4. The CDR3 coding sequence is TGTGCCAGCAGGGAGCGGGGGGGCCCAGATACGCAGTATTTT. Translated, it gives CASRERGGPDTQYF.

A remark on this clone: Germline is not matched at one junction end, which may reflect a read error. Distinct nucleotide sequences in the sample also encode this CDR3. The chain has TRBV6-1 and TRBJ1-5, with D possibly being TRBD1 (6 bases). The CDR3 sequence is 14 residues long. Per the germline V gene, CDR1 is MNHNS and CDR2 is SASEGT. The CDR3 DNA is TGTGCCTCGCGGTTTCAGGGGATCGATCAGCCCCAACATTTT. Translation gives CASRFQGIDQPQHF.

V gene TRBV9 combines with J gene TRBJ2-3; TRBD2 aligns across 8 bases. V trimming: 0 bases; J trimming: 2 bases; junction bases outside the gene matches: 5. The CDR3 is 16 amino acids. Germline-derived CDR1 and CDR2 are SGDLS and YYNGEE. CDR3 residues: CASSVDSGGDTDTQYF. The CDR3 coding sequence is TGTGCCAGCAGCGTAGATTCGGGGGGGGACACAGATACGCAGTATTTT. Based on the CDR3 plus reference TRBV9 and TRBJ2-3, the full variable domain is DSGVTQTPKHLITATGQRVTLRCSPRSGDLSVYWYQQSLDQGLQFLIQYYNGEERAKGNILERFSAQQFPDLHSELNLSSLELGDSALYFCASSVDSGGDTDTQYFGPGTRLTVL.

Here the CDR3 DNA reads TGCGCCAGCAGAACGGGACAGGGGTTACAGGGCACTGAAGCTTTCTTT. This translates into CASRTGQGLQGTEAFF. The chain carries TRBV5-1 and TRBJ1-1; 10 bases agree with TRBD1. From germline, CDR1 is SGHRS and CDR2 YFSETQ. The V segment lost 5 bases and the J segment 4 bases; nucleotides outside the gene matches: 11. There are 16 residues in the CDR3. The full variable domain, in which reference TRBV5-1 and TRBJ1-1 provide the parts outside the CDR3, is KAGVTQTPRYLIKTRGQQVTLSCSPISGHRSVSWYQQTPGQGLQFLFEYFSETQRNKGNFPGRFSGRQFSNSRSEMNVSTLELGDSALYLCASRTGQGLQGTEAFFGQGTRLTVV.

This chain links TRBV27 with TRBJ2-7; 12 bases are shared with TRBD2. CDR1 is MNHEY and CDR2 is SMNVEV in the germline V gene (reference sequence). With V trimmed by 6 bases and J by 3 bases, 9 bases remained unmatched. The CDR3 spans 16 residues. The DNA for the CDR3 is TGTGCCAGCAGCAATCACCGGACTAGCGGGGACTACGAGCAGTACTTC. It encodes CASSNHRTSGDYEQYF.

This chain joins TRBV4-2 and TRBJ2-1; 7 bases map to TRBD1. From germline, CDR1 is LGHNA and CDR2 YNFKEQ. V shed 7 bases, J shed 2 bases, and the junction held 11 bases outside the gene matches. This CDR3 is 16 amino acids long. In DNA form, the CDR3 reads TGTGCCAGCACCACCTTAGGGGGCTATACCTACAATGAGCAGTTCTTC. This translates into CASTTLGGYTYNEQFF.

The genes are TRBV6-5 and TRBJ2-1; 7 nucleotides match TRBD2. Germline V gene sequence: CDR1 MNHEY, CDR2 SVGAGI. This CDR3 has 14 residues. V shed 6 bases, J shed 3 bases, and the junction held 5 bases outside the gene matches. The CDR3 sequence is CASSLSSGYNEQFF. In nucleotides, the CDR3 is TGTGCCAGCAGCCTATCTAGCGGCTACAATGAGCAGTTCTTC.

The rearrangement joins TRBV5-1 to TRBJ2-5; 7 nucleotides agree with TRBD2. Trimming at V came to 4 bases and at J to 5 bases, leaving 11 bases not matched to a gene. CDR3 size: 15 residues. Germline V CDR1 and CDR2: SGHRS, YFSETQ. CDR3 nucleotide sequence: TGCGCCAGCAGCGGTGGGACTACTCTTGAGGAGACCCAGTACTTC. Encoded protein: CASSGGTTLEETQYF.

The rearrangement joins TRBV2 to TRBJ2-5; 10 bases fit TRBD1. The CDR3 is made up of 13 amino acids. V lost 6 bases to trimming and J lost 5 bases; unmatched junction nucleotides: 3. The germline V gene encodes CDR1 SNHLY and CDR2 FYNNEI. The CDR3 bases are TGTGCCAGCAGCGAGGACAGGGGGGAGACCCAGTACTTC. It yields the protein CASSEDRGETQYF.

The CDR3: CASSIERQSRQPQHF. In DNA form, the CDR3 reads TGTGCCAGTAGTATAGAGAGGCAGTCTCGACAGCCCCAGCATTTT. The chain joins TRBV19 to TRBJ1-5, with no clear D. The germline CDR1 and CDR2 sequences are LNHDA and SQIVND (reference sequence). V was clipped by 0 bases and J by 7 bases, with 13 bases between them. There are 15 residues in the CDR3. Looking up the rest from reference TRBV19 and TRBJ1-5 gives the full variable domain: DGGITQSPKYLFRKEGQNVTLSCEQNLNHDAMYWYRQDPGQGLRLIYYSQIVNDFQKGDIAEGYSVSREKKESFPLTVTSAQKNPTAFYLCASSIERQSRQPQHFGDGTRLSIL.